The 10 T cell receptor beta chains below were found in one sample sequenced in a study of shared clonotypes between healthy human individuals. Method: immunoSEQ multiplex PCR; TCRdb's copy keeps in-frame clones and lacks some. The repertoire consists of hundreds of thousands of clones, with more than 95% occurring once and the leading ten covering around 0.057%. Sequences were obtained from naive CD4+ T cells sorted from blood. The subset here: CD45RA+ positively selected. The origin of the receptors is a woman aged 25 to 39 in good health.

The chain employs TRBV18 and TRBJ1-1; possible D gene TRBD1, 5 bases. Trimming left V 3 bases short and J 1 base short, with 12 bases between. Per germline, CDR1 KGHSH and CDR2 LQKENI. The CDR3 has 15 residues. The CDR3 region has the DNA TGTGCCAGCTCACCCCCCCGTGGGGGGAACACTGAAGCTTTCTTT. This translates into CASSPPRGGNTEAFF.

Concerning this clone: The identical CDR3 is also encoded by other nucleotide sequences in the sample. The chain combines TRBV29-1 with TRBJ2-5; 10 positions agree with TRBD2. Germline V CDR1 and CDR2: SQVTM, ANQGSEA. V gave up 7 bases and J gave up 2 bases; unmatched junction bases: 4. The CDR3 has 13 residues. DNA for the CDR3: TGCAGCGCCAGGACTAGCGGACAAGAGACCCAGTACTTC. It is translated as CSARTSGQETQYF.

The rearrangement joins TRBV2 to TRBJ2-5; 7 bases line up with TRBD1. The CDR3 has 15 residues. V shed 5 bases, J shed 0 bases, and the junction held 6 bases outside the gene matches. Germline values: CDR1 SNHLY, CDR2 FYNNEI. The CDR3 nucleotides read TGTGCCAGCAGTAGGGGACAGATGTACCAAGAGACCCAGTACTTC. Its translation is CASSRGQMYQETQYF.

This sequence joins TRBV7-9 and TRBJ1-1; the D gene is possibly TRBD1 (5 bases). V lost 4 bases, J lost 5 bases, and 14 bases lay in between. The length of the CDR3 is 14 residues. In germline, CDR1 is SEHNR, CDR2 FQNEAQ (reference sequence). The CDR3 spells CASSYGGEETEAFF. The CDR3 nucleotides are TGTGCCAGCAGCTATGGGGGGGAAGAAACTGAAGCTTTCTTT. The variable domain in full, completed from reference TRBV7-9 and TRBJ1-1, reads DTGVSQNPRHKITKRGQNVTFRCDPISEHNRLYWYRQTLGQGPEFLTYFQNEAQLEKSRLLSDRFSAERPKGSFSTLEIQRTEQGDSAMYLCASSYGGEETEAFFGQGTRLTVV.

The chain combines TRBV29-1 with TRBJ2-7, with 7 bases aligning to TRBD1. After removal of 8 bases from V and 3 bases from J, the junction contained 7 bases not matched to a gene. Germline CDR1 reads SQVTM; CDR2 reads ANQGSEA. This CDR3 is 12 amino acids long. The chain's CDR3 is CSIRDRIYEQYF. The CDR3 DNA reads TGCAGCATCCGGGACAGAATCTACGAGCAGTACTTC.

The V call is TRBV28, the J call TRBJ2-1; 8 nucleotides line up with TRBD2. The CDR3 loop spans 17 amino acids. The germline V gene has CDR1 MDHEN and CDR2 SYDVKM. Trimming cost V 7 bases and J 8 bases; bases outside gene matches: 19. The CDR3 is CASTTPGGATPAYEQFF. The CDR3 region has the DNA TGTGCCAGCACCACACCCGGGGGGGCGACCCCGGCCTATGAGCAGTTCTTC.

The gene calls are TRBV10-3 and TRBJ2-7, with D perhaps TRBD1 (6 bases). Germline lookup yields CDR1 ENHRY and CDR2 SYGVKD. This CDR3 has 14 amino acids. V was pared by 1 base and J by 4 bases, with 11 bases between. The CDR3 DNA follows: TGTGCCATCAGTGAGTGGGGGACACAGTACGAGCAGTACTTC. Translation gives CAISEWGTQYEQYF.

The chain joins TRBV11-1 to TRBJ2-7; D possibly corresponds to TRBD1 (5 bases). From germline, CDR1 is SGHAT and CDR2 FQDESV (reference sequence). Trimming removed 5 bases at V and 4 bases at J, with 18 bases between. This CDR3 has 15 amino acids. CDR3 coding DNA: TGTGCCAGCAGCATCGACAGTTCCGGAGTATACGAGCAGTACTTC. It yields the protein CASSIDSSGVYEQYF.

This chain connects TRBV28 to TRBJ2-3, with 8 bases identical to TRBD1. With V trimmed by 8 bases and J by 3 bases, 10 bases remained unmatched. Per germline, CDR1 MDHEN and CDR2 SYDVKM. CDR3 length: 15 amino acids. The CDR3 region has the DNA TGTGCCAGCCTTTTTCGGACAGGGTTTACAGATACGCAGTATTTT. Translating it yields CASLFRTGFTDTQYF.

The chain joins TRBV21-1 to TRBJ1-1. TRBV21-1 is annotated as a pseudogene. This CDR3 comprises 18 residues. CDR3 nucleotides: TGTGCCAGCAGCGGGGGGTCCCAGGGAGAACCAATGAACACTGAAGCTTTCTTT. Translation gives CASSGGSQGEPMNTEAFF.